This T cell receptor (beta chain) was identified during a study of T cell repertoires in aging, cancer and after chemotherapy. For the study at large: Clear clonal overlap appeared across healthy donor samples taken over several months to years.

Concerning this clonotype itself: The antigen is undetermined.

The template was genomic DNA from peripheral blood, not RNA. Findings and caveats of the study: In each cancer cohort, median generation probability increased across chemotherapy, suggesting thymic output rebounded.

A mixed TRB-A/B primer pool amplified rearranged TRB by multiplex touch-down PCR. MiXCR, run by TCRdb on the multiplex PCR reads, gives a single entry per CDR3 protein. Of thousands of distinct CDR3 sequences listed, more than 25% were seen once; the top ten hold 5.5% to 7%. The TCR comes from a human donor in good health. Specimen: blood.

The CDR3 bases are TGTGCCAGCAGCTTGGCCGGGATCAGGGAGACCCAGTACTTC. This sequence encodes CASSLAGIRETQYF. This chain uses TRBV5-4 with TRBJ2-5, with D possibly matching TRBD2 (5 bases). CDR1 is SGHNT and CDR2 is YYREEE in the germline V gene (reference sequence). Trimming stripped 0 bases from V and 5 bases from J, with 11 bases between. The CDR3 has 14 amino acids.